These T cell receptor beta chains were read from a single sample in a study of shared clonotypes between healthy human individuals. Sequencing was performed with immunoSEQ multiplex PCR; in TCRdb, only in-frame clones are kept and a portion is missing. The sample carries 560,000 or so clones, 95% to 97% recorded once. What was sequenced was naive CD8+ T cells sorted from blood. These receptors were obtained from a woman under 40 in good health. Both conserved end residues are part of each CDR3. The D gene is left open where the match is weak. Part of the rows lack a size; the others show once, few, many or a class for expanded clones.

TRBD1 TRBJ1-1 TRBV27 - CASSPDRGITEAFF TGTGCCAGCAGTCCGGACAGGGGGATCACTGAAGCTTTCTTT
- TRBJ2-1 TRBV28 - CASVPPQFPPNEQFF TGTGCCAGCGTCCCCCCCCAATTCCCACCCAATGAGCAGTTCTTC
- TRBJ2-1 TRBV19 - CASRGTIYNEQFF TGTGCCAGTAGAGGGACCATTTACAATGAGCAGTTCTTC
- TRBJ1-5 TRBV5-6 - CASSLTTDGNNQPQHF TGTGCCAGCAGCCTAACGACGGACGGTAACAATCAGCCCCAGCATTTT
- TRBJ2-5 TRBV7-9 once CASGYGWGQETQYF TGTGCCAGCGGGTACGGGTGGGGACAAGAGACCCAGTACTTC
TRBD2 TRBJ2-1 TRBV19 - CASSIGRLAGNEQFF TGTGCCAGTAGTATAGGTCGACTAGCGGGAAATGAGCAGTTCTTC
- TRBJ2-5 TRBV29-1 - CSVEWRGEQYF TGCAGCGTTGAATGGCGTGGGGAGCAGTACTTC
TRBD2 TRBJ2-5 TRBV27 - CASSGGGLAGVSPETQYF TGTGCCAGCAGTGGGGGGGGACTAGCGGGAGTATCCCCGGAGACCCAGTACTTC
- TRBJ1-1 TRBV11-2 - CASSLVGLGAQAFF TGTGCCAGCAGCTTAGTGGGCCTGGGGGCGCAAGCTTTCTTT
- TRBJ2-7 TRBV2 once CASRRSSYEQYF TGTGCCAGCAGGAGAAGCTCCTACGAGCAGTACTTC
- TRBJ1-5 TRBV7-8 - CASSLGDWGDQPQHF TGTGCCAGCAGCTTAGGGGACTGGGGAGATCAGCCCCAGCATTTT
- TRBJ1-4 TRBV28 - CASSHPGGTALEKLFF TGTGCCAGCAGTCATCCCGGGGGTACAGCGCTTGAAAAACTGTTTTTT
- TRBJ2-7 TRBV7-6 - CASSQSRSYEQYF TGTGCCAGCAGCCAGTCAAGATCCTACGAGCAGTACTTC
- TRBJ1-5 TRBV6-6 - CASYEGHYSNQPQHF TGTGCCAGCTACGAGGGACATTATAGCAATCAGCCCCAGCATTTT
- TRBJ2-7 TRBV28 - CASSLYWANSSYEQYF TGTGCCAGCAGCCTGTATTGGGCAAACAGCTCCTACGAGCAGTACTTC
- TRBJ1-3 TRBV7-6 - CASSRYTATSGNTIYF TGTGCCAGCAGCCGATACACAGCGACCTCTGGAAACACCATATATTTT
- TRBJ1-2 TRBV5-1 - CASSKMDRDGYTF TGCGCCAGCAGCAAAATGGACCGAGATGGCTACACCTTC
- TRBJ2-3 TRBV4-2 - CASSQDVEELYTDTQYF TGTGCCAGCAGCCAAGATGTAGAGGAGCTGTACACAGATACGCAGTATTTT
- TRBJ2-5 TRBV7-8 - CASSLAVGIETQYF TGTGCCAGCAGCTTAGCGGTGGGCATCGAGACCCAGTACTTC
- TRBJ1-2 TRBV28 - CASSRETGDSNYGYTF TGTGCCAGCAGTCGAGAAACAGGCGATTCTAACTATGGCTACACCTTC
- TRBJ2-3 TRBV29-1 - CSVEDQTSGTDTQYF TGCAGCGTTGAAGACCAAACTAGTGGGACAGATACGCAGTATTTT
- TRBJ2-3 TRBV4-1 - CASSQGDGYTDTQYF TGCGCCAGCAGCCAAGGGGACGGGTACACAGATACGCAGTATTTT
- TRBJ2-1 TRBV10-2 - CASSEVGANEQFF TGCGCCAGCAGTGAAGTAGGGGCCAATGAGCAGTTCTTC
TRBD1 TRBJ1-2 TRBV27 - CASSHRTGKLDGYTF TGTGCCAGCAGTCACCGGACAGGGAAATTGGATGGCTACACCTTC
TRBD1 TRBJ2-3 TRBV5-5 - CASSLGQGPDTQYF TGTGCCAGCAGCCTCGGACAGGGTCCAGATACGCAGTATTTT
- TRBJ2-3 TRBV19 - CASSIRQGTDTQYF TGTGCCAGTAGTATTCGGCAGGGCACAGATACGCAGTATTTT
- TRBJ2-1 TRBV7-9 - CASSSPGRTEQFF TGTGCCAGCAGCTCCCCCGGCCGGACTGAGCAGTTCTTC
TRBD2 TRBJ2-1 TRBV29-1 - CSTGIGLADYNEQFF TGCAGCACTGGGATTGGACTAGCGGACTACAATGAGCAGTTCTTC
TRBD2 TRBJ2-2 TRBV19 - CASSISSGYTGELFF TGTGCCAGTAGTATTTCTAGCGGGTACACCGGGGAGCTGTTTTTT
TRBD2 TRBJ2-1 TRBV19 - CASSWGEGYNEQFF TGTGCCAGTAGTTGGGGGGAGGGATACAATGAGCAGTTCTTC
- TRBJ2-1 TRBV9 - CASSGRGNEQFF TGTGCCAGCAGCGGTAGAGGCAATGAGCAGTTCTTC
TRBD2 TRBJ2-2 TRBV27 - CASSFRAGRADTGELFF TGTGCCAGCAGTTTTCGTGCAGGGAGGGCGGACACCGGGGAGCTGTTTTTT
TRBD2 TRBJ2-7 TRBV6-1 - CASSLAESYEQYF TGTGCCAGCAGTCTAGCGGAGTCCTACGAGCAGTACTTC
- TRBJ2-7 TRBV7-9 - CASSPVSRSYEQYF TGTGCCAGCAGCCCCGTCTCGCGGTCGTACGAGCAGTACTTC
- TRBJ1-2 TRBV5-1 - CASSSDIYGYTF TGCGCCAGCAGCTCAGACATCTATGGCTACACCTTC
- TRBJ1-1 TRBV6-5 - CASSYHSGGTEAFF TGTGCCAGCAGTTACCACTCGGGTGGCACTGAAGCTTTCTTT
- TRBJ2-7 TRBV7-9 - CASSPDSSYEQYF TGTGCCAGCAGCCCGGACAGTTCCTACGAGCAGTACTTC
- TRBJ1-5 TRBV4-1 - CASSQEGSHQPQHF TGCGCCAGCAGCCAAGAAGGGTCCCATCAGCCCCAGCATTTT
- TRBJ1-2 TRBV13 - CASSSHNGPNYGYTF TGTGCCAGCAGCTCCCACAACGGACCTAACTATGGCTACACCTTC
- TRBJ2-7 TRBV11-2 - CASSQPGFNFPYEQYF TGTGCCAGCAGTCAACCGGGATTTAACTTCCCCTACGAGCAGTACTTC
- TRBJ2-7 TRBV27 - CASSPRGMSYEQYF TGTGCCAGCAGTCCACGGGGGATGTCCTACGAGCAGTACTTC
- TRBJ2-7 TRBV28 - CASSIRDSIYEQYF TGTGCCAGCAGTATCCGGGACTCTATCTACGAGCAGTACTTC
- TRBJ1-3 TRBV29-1 - CSVVGFDTIYF TGCAGCGTTGTAGGGTTCGACACCATATATTTT
- TRBJ2-7 TRBV11-1 - CASSSVGGSYEQYF TGTGCCAGCAGCTCTGTCGGTGGCTCCTACGAGCAGTACTTC
TRBD2 TRBJ2-1 TRBV7-3 - CASSAEHPGLAGAGEQFF TGTGCCAGCAGCGCGGAACACCCGGGACTAGCGGGAGCGGGGGAGCAGTTCTTC
- TRBJ2-5 TRBV7-9 - CASSFKSKETQYF TGTGCCAGCAGCTTTAAGAGTAAGGAGACCCAGTACTTC
TRBD2 TRBJ2-7 TRBV4-1 - CASSQGGLAGANEQYF TGCGCCAGCAGCCAGGGGGGACTAGCGGGAGCGAACGAGCAGTACTTC
- TRBJ2-1 TRBV28 few CASGRVYNEQFF TGTGCCAGCGGGCGAGTCTACAATGAGCAGTTCTTC
- TRBJ2-7 TRBV9 - CASSDGFHEQYF TGTGCCAGCAGCGATGGGTTCCACGAGCAGTACTTC
- TRBJ2-1 TRBV19 - CATVSFGGEDNEQFF TGTGCCACTGTAAGCTTTGGTGGGGAGGACAATGAGCAGTTCTTC
- TRBJ1-2 TRBV7-9 few CASRPLRGYTF TGTGCCAGCAGGCCCCTTAGGGGCTACACCTTC
- TRBJ1-2 TRBV5-8 few CASSSLWGGDYGYTF TGTGCCAGCAGCTCCCTTTGGGGAGGCGACTATGGCTACACCTTC
TRBD1 TRBJ2-3 TRBV12-5 - CASGLEVIGGRSTDTQYF TGTGCTAGTGGTTTGGAGGTTATAGGGGGCCGAAGCACAGATACGCAGTATTTT
- TRBJ1-3 TRBV19 - CASSKTAGTPGNTIYF TGTGCCAGTAGTAAAACGGCCGGGACACCAGGAAACACCATATATTTT
- TRBJ1-1 TRBV27 - CASSLPGRTEAFF TGTGCCAGCAGTTTACCAGGCCGAACTGAAGCTTTCTTT
TRBD1 TRBJ1-2 TRBV7-2 - CASSLSGTDYGYTF TGTGCCAGCAGCTTAAGTGGGACAGACTATGGCTACACCTTC